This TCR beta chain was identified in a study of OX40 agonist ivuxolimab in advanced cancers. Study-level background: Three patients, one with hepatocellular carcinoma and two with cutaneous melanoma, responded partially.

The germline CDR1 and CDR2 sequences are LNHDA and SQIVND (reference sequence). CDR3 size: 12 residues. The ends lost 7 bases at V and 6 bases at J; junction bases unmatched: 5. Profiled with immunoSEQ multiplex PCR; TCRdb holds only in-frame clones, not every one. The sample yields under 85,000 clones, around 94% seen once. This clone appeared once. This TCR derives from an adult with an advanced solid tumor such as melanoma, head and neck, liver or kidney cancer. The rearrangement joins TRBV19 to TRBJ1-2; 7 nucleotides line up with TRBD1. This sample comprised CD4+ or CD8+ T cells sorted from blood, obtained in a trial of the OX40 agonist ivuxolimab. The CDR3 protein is CASNLQGDGYTF. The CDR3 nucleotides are TGTGCCAGTAACTTGCAGGGGGATGGCTACACCTTC.